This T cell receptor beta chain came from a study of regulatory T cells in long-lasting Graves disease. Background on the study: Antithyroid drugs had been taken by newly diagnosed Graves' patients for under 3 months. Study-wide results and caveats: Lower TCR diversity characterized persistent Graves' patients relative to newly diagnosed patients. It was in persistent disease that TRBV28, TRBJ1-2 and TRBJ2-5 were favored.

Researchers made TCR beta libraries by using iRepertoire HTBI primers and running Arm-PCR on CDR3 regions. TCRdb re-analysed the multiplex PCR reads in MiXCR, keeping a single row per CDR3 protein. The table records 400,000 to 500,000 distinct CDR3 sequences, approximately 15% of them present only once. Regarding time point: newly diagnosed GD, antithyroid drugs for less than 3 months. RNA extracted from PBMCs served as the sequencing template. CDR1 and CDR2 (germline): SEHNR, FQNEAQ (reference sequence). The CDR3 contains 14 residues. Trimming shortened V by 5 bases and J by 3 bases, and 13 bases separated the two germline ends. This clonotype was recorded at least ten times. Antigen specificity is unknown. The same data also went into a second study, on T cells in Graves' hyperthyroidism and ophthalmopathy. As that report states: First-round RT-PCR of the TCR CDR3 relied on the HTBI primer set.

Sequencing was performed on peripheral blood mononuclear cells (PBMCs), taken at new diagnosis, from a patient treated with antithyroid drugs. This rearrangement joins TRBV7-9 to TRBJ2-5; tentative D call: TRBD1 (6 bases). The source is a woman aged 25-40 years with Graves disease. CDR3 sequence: CASSVPGQKETQYF. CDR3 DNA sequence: TGTGCCAGCAGCGTCCCCGGACAGAAAGAGACCCAGTACTTC.